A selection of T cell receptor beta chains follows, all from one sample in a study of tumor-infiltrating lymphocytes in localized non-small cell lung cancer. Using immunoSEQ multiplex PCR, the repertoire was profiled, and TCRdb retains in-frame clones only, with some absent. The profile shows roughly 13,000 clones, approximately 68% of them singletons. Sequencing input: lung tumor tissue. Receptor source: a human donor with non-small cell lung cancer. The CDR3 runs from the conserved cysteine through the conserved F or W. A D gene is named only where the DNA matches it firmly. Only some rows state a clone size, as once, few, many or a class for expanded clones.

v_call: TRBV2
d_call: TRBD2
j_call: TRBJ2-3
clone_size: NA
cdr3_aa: CASTGELAGANTQYF
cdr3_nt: TGTGCCAGCACTGGTGAGCTAGCGGGAGCAAATACGCAGTATTTT

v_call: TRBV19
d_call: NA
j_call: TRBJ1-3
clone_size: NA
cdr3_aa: CASSIDLSSGNTIYF
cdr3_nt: TGTGCCAGTAGTATCGACCTGAGCTCTGGAAACACCATATATTTT

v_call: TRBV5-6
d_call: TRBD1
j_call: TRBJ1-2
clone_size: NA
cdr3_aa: CASRPADREGGGYTF
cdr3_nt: TGTGCCAGCAGACCCGCGGACAGGGAAGGGGGTGGCTACACCTTC

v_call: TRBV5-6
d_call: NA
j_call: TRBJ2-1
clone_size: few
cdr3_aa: CASSFDGFSYNEQFF
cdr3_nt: TGTGCCAGCAGCTTTGACGGGTTTTCCTACAATGAGCAGTTCTTC

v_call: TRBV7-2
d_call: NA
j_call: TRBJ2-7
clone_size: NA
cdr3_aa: CASSREEGEQYF
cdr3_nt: TGTGCCAGCAGCCGAGAGGAGGGCGAGCAGTACTTC

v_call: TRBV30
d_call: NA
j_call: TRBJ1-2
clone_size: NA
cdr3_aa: CAWAIRYGYTF
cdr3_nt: TGTGCCTGGGCGATCCGGTATGGCTACACCTTC

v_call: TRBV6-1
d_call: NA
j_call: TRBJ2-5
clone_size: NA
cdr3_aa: CASSEALWRVQETQYF
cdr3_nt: TGTGCCAGCAGTGAAGCGCTTTGGAGGGTCCAAGAGACCCAGTACTTC

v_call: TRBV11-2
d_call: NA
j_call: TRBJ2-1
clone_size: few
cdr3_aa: CASSLDWGTGYNEQFF
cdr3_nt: TGTGCCAGCAGCTTAGATTGGGGGACTGGCTACAATGAGCAGTTCTTC

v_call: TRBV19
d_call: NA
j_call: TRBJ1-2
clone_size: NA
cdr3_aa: CASSISGSNYGYTF
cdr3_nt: TGTGCCAGTAGTATTTCGGGCAGTAACTATGGCTACACCTTC

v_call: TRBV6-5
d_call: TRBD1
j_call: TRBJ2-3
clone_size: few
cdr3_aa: CASSYTPGQGTDTQYF
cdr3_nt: TGTGCCAGCAGTTACACCCCGGGACAGGGCACAGATACGCAGTATTTT

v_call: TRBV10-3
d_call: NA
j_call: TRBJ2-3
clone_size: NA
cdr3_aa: CAIRNEGDTQYF
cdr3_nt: TGTGCCATCAGGAATGAGGGGGATACGCAGTATTTT

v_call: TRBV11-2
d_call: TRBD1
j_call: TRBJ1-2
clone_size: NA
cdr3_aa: CASSWTGNYGYTF
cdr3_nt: TGTGCCAGCAGCTGGACAGGAAACTATGGCTACACCTTC

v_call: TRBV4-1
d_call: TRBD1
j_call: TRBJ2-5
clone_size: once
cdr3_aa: CASSHPLRRGRGETQYF
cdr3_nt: TGCGCCAGCAGCCACCCCTTGAGAAGGGGGCGCGGGGAGACCCAGTACTTC

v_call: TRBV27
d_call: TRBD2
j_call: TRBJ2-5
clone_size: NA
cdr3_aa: CASSHSGRPQETQYF
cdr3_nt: TGTGCCAGCAGTCATAGCGGGAGACCGCAAGAGACCCAGTACTTC

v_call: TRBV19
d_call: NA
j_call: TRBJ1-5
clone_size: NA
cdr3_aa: CASTPRAQVKLYSNQPQHF
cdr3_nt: TGTGCCAGTACCCCTAGGGCGCAGGTAAAATTATATAGCAATCAGCCCCAGCATTTT

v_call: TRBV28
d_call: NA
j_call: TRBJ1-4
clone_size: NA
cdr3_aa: CASSDRSATNEKLFF
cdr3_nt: TGTGCCAGCAGCGACAGGAGTGCAACTAATGAAAAACTGTTTTTT

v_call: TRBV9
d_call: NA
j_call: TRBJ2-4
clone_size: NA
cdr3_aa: CASSRDLLAKNIQYF
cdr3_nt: TGTGCCAGCAGCCGGGACTTACTAGCCAAAAACATTCAGTACTTC

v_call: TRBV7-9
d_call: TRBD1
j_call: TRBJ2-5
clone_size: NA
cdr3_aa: CASSVGQSQETQYF
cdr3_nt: TGTGCCAGCAGCGTGGGACAGTCCCAAGAGACCCAGTACTTC

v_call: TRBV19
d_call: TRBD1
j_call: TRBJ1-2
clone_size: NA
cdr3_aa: CASSETPTGAGGYTF
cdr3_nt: TGTGCCAGTAGTGAAACCCCGACAGGGGCTGGAGGCTACACCTTC

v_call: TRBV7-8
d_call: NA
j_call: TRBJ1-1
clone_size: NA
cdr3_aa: CASSLTQGLTEAFF
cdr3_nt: TGTGCCAGCAGCTTAACCCAGGGCCTCACTGAAGCTTTCTTT

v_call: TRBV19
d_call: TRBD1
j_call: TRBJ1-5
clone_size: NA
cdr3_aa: CASSITGTGGFDQPQHF
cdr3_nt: TGTGCCAGTAGTATAACCGGGACAGGGGGGTTCGATCAGCCCCAGCATTTT

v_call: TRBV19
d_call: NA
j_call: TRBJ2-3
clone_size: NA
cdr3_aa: CASSPHSAPTDTQYF
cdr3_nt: TGTGCCAGTAGCCCCCACTCGGCGCCCACAGATACGCAGTATTTT

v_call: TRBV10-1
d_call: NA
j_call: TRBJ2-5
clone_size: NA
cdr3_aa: CASSGGGAEETQYF
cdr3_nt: TGCGCCAGCAGCGGAGGGGGCGCAGAAGAGACCCAGTACTTC

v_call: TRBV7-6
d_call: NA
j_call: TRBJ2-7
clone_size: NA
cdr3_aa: CASTQGTASSYEQYF
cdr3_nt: TGTGCCAGCACCCAAGGGACTGCATCCTCCTACGAGCAGTACTTC

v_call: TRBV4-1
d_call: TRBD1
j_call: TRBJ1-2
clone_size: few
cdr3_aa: CASSQKTGDYGYTF
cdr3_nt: TGCGCCAGCAGCCAAAAGACAGGGGACTATGGCTACACCTTC

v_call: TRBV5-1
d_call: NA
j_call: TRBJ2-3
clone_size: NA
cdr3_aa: CASSLGGDTDTQYF
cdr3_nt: TGCGCCAGCAGCTTGGGGGGGGACACAGATACGCAGTATTTT

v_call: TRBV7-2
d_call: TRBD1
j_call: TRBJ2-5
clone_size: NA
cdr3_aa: CASSFTGGETQYF
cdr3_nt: TGTGCCAGCAGCTTTACAGGGGGCGAGACCCAGTACTTC

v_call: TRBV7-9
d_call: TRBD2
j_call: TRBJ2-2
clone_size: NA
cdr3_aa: CASSLGWGGFAGELFF
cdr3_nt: TGTGCCAGCAGCTTAGGATGGGGGGGATTTGCCGGGGAGCTGTTTTTT

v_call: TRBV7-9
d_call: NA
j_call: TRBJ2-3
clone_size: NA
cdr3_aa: CASSLKGGGTLTDTQYF
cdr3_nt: TGTGCCAGCAGCTTAAAGGGCGGCGGGACACTCACAGATACGCAGTATTTT

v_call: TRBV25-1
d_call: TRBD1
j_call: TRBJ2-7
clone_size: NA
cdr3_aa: CASAPGQGSSYEQYF
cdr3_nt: TGTGCCAGCGCCCCGGGACAGGGGTCTTCCTACGAGCAGTACTTC

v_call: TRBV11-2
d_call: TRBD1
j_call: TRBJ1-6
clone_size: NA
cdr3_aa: CASSSRQGKNSPLHF
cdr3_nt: TGTGCCAGCAGCTCCCGACAGGGGAAAAATTCACCCCTCCACTTT

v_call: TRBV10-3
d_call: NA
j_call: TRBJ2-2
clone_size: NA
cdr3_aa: CAITPVNTGELFF
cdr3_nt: TGTGCCATTACGCCAGTCAACACCGGGGAGCTGTTTTTT

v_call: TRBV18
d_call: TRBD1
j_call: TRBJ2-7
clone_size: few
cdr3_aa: CASAGTANYEQYF
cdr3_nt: TGTGCCAGCGCAGGGACAGCCAACTACGAGCAGTACTTC

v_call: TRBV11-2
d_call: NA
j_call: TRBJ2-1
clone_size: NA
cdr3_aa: CASSLAGANYNEQFF
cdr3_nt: TGTGCCAGCAGCTTAGCAGGGGCTAACTACAATGAGCAGTTCTTC

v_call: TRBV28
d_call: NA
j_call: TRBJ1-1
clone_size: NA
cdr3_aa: CASTPIGRVNTEAFF
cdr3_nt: TGTGCCAGCACCCCGATCGGGAGGGTTAACACTGAAGCTTTCTTT

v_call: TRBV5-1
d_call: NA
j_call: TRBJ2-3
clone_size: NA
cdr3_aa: CASSASFGDREADTQYF
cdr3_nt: TGCGCCAGCAGCGCTTCCTTCGGAGACAGGGAGGCAGATACGCAGTATTTT

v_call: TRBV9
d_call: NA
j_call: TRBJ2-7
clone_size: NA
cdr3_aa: CASSAQGAYEQYF
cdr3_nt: TGTGCCAGCAGCGCACAGGGTGCCTACGAGCAGTACTTC

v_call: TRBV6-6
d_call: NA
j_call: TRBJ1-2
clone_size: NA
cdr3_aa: CASSFSGTNYGYTF
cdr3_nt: TGTGCCAGCAGTTTCTCCGGGACTAACTATGGCTACACCTTC

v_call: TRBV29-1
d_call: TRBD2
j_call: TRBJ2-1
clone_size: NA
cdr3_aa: CSVEYETSGGEQFF
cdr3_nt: TGCAGCGTCGAATATGAGACTAGCGGGGGTGAGCAGTTCTTC

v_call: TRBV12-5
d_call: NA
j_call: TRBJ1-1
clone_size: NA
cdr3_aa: CASGLSEGEAFF
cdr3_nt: TGTGCTAGTGGTTTGTCGGAGGGTGAAGCTTTCTTT

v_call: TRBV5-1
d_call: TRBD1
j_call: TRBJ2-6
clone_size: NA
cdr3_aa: CASSLEGQGRPSGANVLTF
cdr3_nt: TGCGCCAGCAGCTTAGAGGGACAGGGGAGGCCCTCTGGGGCCAACGTCCTGACTTTC

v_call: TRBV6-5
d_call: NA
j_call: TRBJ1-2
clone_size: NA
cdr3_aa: CASSYSRGAGGYTF
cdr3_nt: TGTGCCAGCAGTTACTCGCGGGGGGCAGGGGGCTACACCTTC

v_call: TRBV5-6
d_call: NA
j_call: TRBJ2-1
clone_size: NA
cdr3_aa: CASSLEKGLIINEQFF
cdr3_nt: TGTGCCAGCAGCTTGGAGAAAGGCCTCATTATAAATGAGCAGTTCTTC

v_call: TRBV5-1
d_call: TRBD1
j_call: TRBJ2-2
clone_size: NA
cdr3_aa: CASSFWTGGTGELFF
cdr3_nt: TGCGCCAGCAGCTTCTGGACAGGGGGCACCGGGGAGCTGTTTTTT

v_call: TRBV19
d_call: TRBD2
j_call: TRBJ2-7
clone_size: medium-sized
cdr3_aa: CASSISPSGSSYEQYF
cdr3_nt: TGTGCCAGTAGTATATCCCCTAGCGGGAGTTCCTACGAGCAGTACTTC

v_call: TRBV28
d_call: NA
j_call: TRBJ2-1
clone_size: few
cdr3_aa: CASSLLGNEQFF
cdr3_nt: TGTGCCAGCAGTTTACTCGGGAATGAGCAGTTCTTC

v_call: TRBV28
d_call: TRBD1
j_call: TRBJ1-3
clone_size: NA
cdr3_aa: CASSLGTGSSGNTIYF
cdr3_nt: TGTGCCAGCAGTTTAGGGACAGGGAGCTCTGGAAACACCATATATTTT

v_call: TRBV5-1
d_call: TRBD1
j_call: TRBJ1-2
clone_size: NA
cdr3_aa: CASSLGDRGHGYTF
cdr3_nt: TGCGCCAGCAGCTTGGGGGACAGGGGGCACGGCTACACCTTC

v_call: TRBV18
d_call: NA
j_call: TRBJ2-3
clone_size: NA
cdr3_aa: CASSPSFTDTQYF
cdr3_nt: TGTGCCAGCTCACCAAGTTTCACAGATACGCAGTATTTT

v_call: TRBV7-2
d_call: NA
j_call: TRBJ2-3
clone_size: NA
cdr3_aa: CASSLERRAGADTQYF
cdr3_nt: TGTGCCAGCAGCTTAGAGAGACGGGCCGGTGCAGATACGCAGTATTTT

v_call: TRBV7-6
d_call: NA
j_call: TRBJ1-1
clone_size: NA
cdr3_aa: CASSPRVRDTEAFF
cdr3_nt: TGTGCCAGCAGTCCTCGGGTGCGGGACACTGAAGCTTTCTTT

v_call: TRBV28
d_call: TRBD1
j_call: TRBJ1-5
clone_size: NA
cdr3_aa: CASSPGTGAAGPQHF
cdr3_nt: TGTGCCAGCAGCCCGGGGACAGGGGCGGCGGGGCCCCAGCATTTT

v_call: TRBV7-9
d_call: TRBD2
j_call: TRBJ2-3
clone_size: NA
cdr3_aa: CASSTGTSGISTDTQYF
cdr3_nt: TGTGCCAGCAGCACGGGGACTAGCGGGATTAGCACAGATACGCAGTATTTT

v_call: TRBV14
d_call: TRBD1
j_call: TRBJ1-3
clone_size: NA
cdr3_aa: CASTPSDRVGGNTIYF
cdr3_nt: TGTGCCAGCACCCCCAGCGACAGGGTTGGTGGAAACACCATATATTTT